The 17 T cell receptor beta chains reported below all come from one sample, sequenced in a study of blood T cell repertoires in COVID-19. Repertoires were generated with immunoSEQ multiplex PCR, while TCRdb's copy carries only in-frame clones and drops some. The table lists about 330,000 clones, about 82% of them singletons. Specimen: peripheral blood. The receptors shown here come from a woman aged 45-60 years with acute or convalescent COVID-19.

The V and J genes are TRBV5-1 and TRBJ1-1; 7 bases agree with TRBD1. Germline trimming cut 0 bases from V and 2 bases from J; bases unmatched to any gene: 10. Germline V gives CDR1 SGHRS, CDR2 YFSETQ. This CDR3 region has 17 residues. CDR3 nucleotides: TGCGCCAGCAGCTTGGGGTCGTCAGGGGGTATCAACACTGAAGCTTTCTTT. It codes for CASSLGSSGGINTEAFF.

The chain combines TRBV7-2 with TRBJ2-3; TRBD2 aligns across 9 bases. The CDR3 is 17 residues long. Trimming took 5 bases from V and 9 from J; bases not matched to a gene: 18. Germline V CDR1 and CDR2: SGHTA, FQGNSA. The CDR3 nucleotides read TGTGCCAGCAGCCATAACCCGGGACTAGCCGCCCCCCCCACGCAGTATTTT. Amino acids: CASSHNPGLAAPPTQYF.

J is TRBJ2-5 and V is TRBV2, with D tentatively TRBD1 (6 bases). Between the trimmed V and J ends, which lost 4 bases and 5 bases, there was a span of 11 bases. The germline CDR1 and CDR2 sequences are SNHLY and FYNNEI. This CDR3 is built from 13 residues. CDR3 nucleotide sequence: TGTGCCAGCAGTGGTGGCAGGGGTGAGACCCAGTACTTC. It yields the protein CASSGGRGETQYF.

Here the CDR3 reads CASSPRQGTDTQYF. CDR3 in DNA: TGTGCCAGCAGCCCCAGACAGGGGACAGATACGCAGTATTTT. The chain joins TRBV7-9 to TRBJ2-3; TRBD1 aligns across 8 bases. Germline V gene data show CDR1 as SEHNR and CDR2 as FQNEAQ (reference sequence). CDR3 length equals 14 residues. V dropped 5 bases and J dropped 3; count of bases not matched to a gene: 4.

V usage is TRBV28 and J usage is TRBJ2-7; D remains unclear. The CDR3 is made up of 12 amino acids. Germline CDR1 and CDR2: MDHEN and SYDVKM. The V end was cut by 5 bases, the J end by 2 bases, with 7 bases between. The DNA for the CDR3 is TGTGCCAGCAGTCACAGAGCCTACGAGCAGTACTTC. Protein sequence: CASSHRAYEQYF.

About this clone itself: Its ends do not fully match the called genes, so a read error is possible. The chain carries TRBV7-7 and TRBJ2-1, with 8 bases lining up with TRBD2. In germline, CDR1 is SSHAT, CDR2 FNYEAQ (reference sequence). There are 12 residues in the CDR3. The CDR3 DNA is TGTGCTAGCAGCGCTAGCGGGAATGAGCAGTTCTTC. This codes for CASSASGNEQFF.

This chain joins TRBV5-1 and TRBJ2-1; 9 bases are shared with TRBD2. Trimming removed 1 base from V and 5 bases from J; junction bases left unmatched: 7. The germline gives CDR1 SGHRS, CDR2 YFSETQ. The CDR3 extends over 16 amino acids. CDR3: CASSLRAGGPDNEQFF. CDR3 DNA sequence: TGCGCCAGCAGCTTGCGCGCGGGAGGGCCCGACAATGAGCAGTTCTTC. The full variable domain, rest sourced from reference TRBV5-1 and TRBJ2-1, is KAGVTQTPRYLIKTRGQQVTLSCSPISGHRSVSWYQQTPGQGLQFLFEYFSETQRNKGNFPGRFSGRQFSNSRSEMNVSTLELGDSALYLCASSLRAGGPDNEQFFGPGTRLTVL.

This chain connects TRBV6-5 to TRBJ2-1, with a possible D match to TRBD2 (7 bases). The CDR3 loop spans 15 amino acids. Germline V gene lookup returns CDR1 MNHEY and CDR2 SVGAGI. The CDR3 sequence: CPSSPRGGMGDEQFF. DNA for the CDR3: TGTCCGAGCAGTCCAAGGGGGGGGATGGGCGATGAGCAGTTCTTC.

This rearrangement joins TRBV6-5 to TRBJ2-7; D not certain. Trimming stripped 10 bases from V and 2 bases from J, with 18 bases between. Looked up from germline, CDR1 is MNHEY and CDR2 is SVGAGI. There are 14 residues in the CDR3. DNA of the CDR3: TGTGCCACCAGAAGACACCGATCCCCCTACGAGCAGTACTTC. Its protein product is CATRRHRSPYEQYF.

The V and J genes are TRBV4-3 and TRBJ2-7, with TRBD2 matching 10 bases. The CDR3 consists of 17 residues. Losses at the gene ends were 0 bases for V and 3 bases for J; bases not matched to a gene: 8. Germline CDR1 LGHNA, CDR2 YSLEER. CDR3 nucleotide sequence: TGCGCCAGCAGCCAAGATATGCTAGCGGGAGTAATCTACGAGCAGTACTTC. This gives the protein CASSQDMLAGVIYEQYF.

This sequence joins TRBV6-1 and TRBJ1-5, with 7 bases that match TRBD1. V was pared by 2 bases and J by 5 bases, with 9 bases of the junction left unmatched. This CDR3 region has 16 residues. Germline CDR1 is MNHNS and CDR2 is SASEGT. The CDR3 region is CASSEFYRGGDQPQHF. DNA of the CDR3: TGTGCCAGCAGTGAATTCTACAGGGGTGGCGATCAGCCCCAGCATTTT.

In this sample, this clone turned up many times. This chain links TRBV19 with TRBJ1-2; possibly TRBD1 for D (5 bases). CDR1 and CDR2 from the germline V gene are LNHDA and SQIVND (reference sequence). The CDR3 has 10 amino acids. Trimming cost V 7 bases and J 5 bases, with 5 bases left between them. The DNA of the CDR3 is TGTGCCAGTAAGGGGTATGGCTACACCTTC. It codes for CASKGYGYTF.

This clone was counted a few times. The rearrangement links TRBV7-9 to TRBJ2-1, with TRBD2 as a possible D gene (6 bases). Germline CDR1 is SEHNR and CDR2 is FQNEAQ (reference sequence). The CDR3 loop spans 17 amino acids. The ends were cut back, 1 base at V and 5 bases at J, with 18 bases in the middle. The chain's CDR3 is CASSLEESSGPDNEQFF. The CDR3 DNA follows: TGTGCCAGCAGCTTAGAGGAGTCCAGCGGGCCTGACAATGAGCAGTTCTTC.

The gene calls are TRBV6-2 or TRBV6-3 and TRBJ2-5; D not certain. The CDR3 is 13 amino acids. The V end lost 3 bases, the J end lost 1 base, and 6 bases lay between the germline ends. The germline CDR1 and CDR2 sequences are MNHEY and SVGEGT. The DNA for the CDR3 is TGTGCCAGCAGTTATAACTTCCAAGAGACCCAGTACTTC. Amino acids: CASSYNFQETQYF.

This clone was found once. This rearrangement joins TRBV6-5 to TRBJ1-6; D ambiguous. This CDR3 spans 14 amino acids. The V end was cut by 4 bases, the J end by 8 bases, with 12 bases between. Germline V gives CDR1 MNHEY, CDR2 SVGAGI. The CDR3, as DNA: TGTGCCAGCAGTTCACATCGCCTAGATTCACCCCTCCACTTT. Its translation is CASSSHRLDSPLHF.

The chain couples TRBV29-1 to TRBJ2-1; TRBD2 aligns across 9 bases. The CDR3 loop spans 17 amino acids. The germline gives CDR1 SQVTM, CDR2 ANQGSEA. The J segment lost 4 bases and the V segment lost 7 bases, leaving 17 bases of the junction unmatched. CDR3 nucleotides: TGCAGCGCTGGGGGACTAGCCCTCGTAGGGAGATACAATGAGCAGTTCTTC. Translated: CSAGGLALVGRYNEQFF.

The CDR3 DNA sequence: TGTGCCAGCAGCTCTCTCCCGGGACAGGGGGACTATGGCTACACCTTC. It encodes CASSSLPGQGDYGYTF. This sequence joins TRBV5-7 and TRBJ1-2; the match to TRBD1 covers 11 bases. TRBV5-7 is classed as an ORF, of uncertain function. The CDR3 sequence is 16 residues long. V gave up 3 bases and J gave up 3 bases; unmatched junction bases: 7.